Presented here are 19 T cell receptor beta chains from one specimen sequenced in a study of shared clonotypes between healthy human individuals. This table comes from immunoSEQ multiplex PCR, and its TCRdb copy is limited to in-frame clones, with some not included. The sample lists 1,500,000 or so clones; more than 95% were seen once. The sequencing sample was made of naive CD4+ T cells sorted from blood. The subset was: CD45RA+ positively selected. Source of these receptors: a man aged 30 to 45 in good health.

V usage is TRBV10-3 and J usage is TRBJ2-5; 7 bases align to TRBD1. The CDR3 consists of 13 residues. The germline V gene encodes CDR1 ENHRY and CDR2 SYGVKD. Trimming took 5 bases from V and 5 from J; bases not matched to a gene: 5. The CDR3 here is CAISPGGVETQYF. As DNA, the CDR3 is TGTGCCATCAGTCCAGGGGGAGTGGAGACCCAGTACTTC.

This chain links TRBV28 with TRBJ1-5; D is possibly TRBD1 (6 bases). The germline CDR1 and CDR2 sequences are MDHEN and SYDVKM. Trimming cost V 8 bases and J 6 bases, with 17 bases left between them. This CDR3 is built from 14 residues. The CDR3 DNA reads TGTGCCAGCGCTATGTGGGGGGCTAGTCAGCCCCAGCATTTT. This encodes CASAMWGASQPQHF.

This chain links TRBV5-1 with TRBJ1-5, with D tentatively TRBD1 (5 bases). The CDR3 runs to 14 residues. Trimming took off 4 bases at V and 7 bases at J, with 15 bases between the two ends. In germline, CDR1 is SGHRS, CDR2 YFSETQ. The CDR3, as DNA: TGCGCCAGCAGCCTAACAGGACCAGGGCAGCCCCAGCATTTT. It specifies CASSLTGPGQPQHF.

The genes are TRBV10-3 and TRBJ2-2, with 8 bases identical to TRBD1. This CDR3 is 13 amino acids long. Losses at the gene ends were 10 bases for V and 6 bases for J; bases not matched to a gene: 7. CDR1 and CDR2 (germline): ENHRY, SYGVKD. The CDR3 protein is CATSDRGAGELFF. The CDR3 nucleotides are TGTGCCACCAGCGACAGGGGCGCCGGGGAGCTGTTTTTT.

This clone was picked up one time. The chain combines TRBV28 with TRBJ1-1; D ambiguous. The CDR3 has 15 residues. Germline V CDR1 and CDR2: MDHEN, SYDVKM. V lost 5 bases and J lost 4, with 17 bases in between. The CDR3 bases are TGTGCCAGCAGTCTGCCGGCGGGTTTAGGCACTGAAGCTTTCTTT. Amino acid sequence: CASSLPAGLGTEAFF.

V is TRBV6-1 and J is TRBJ2-7; 7 bases map to TRBD2. Germline assignment: CDR1 MNHNS and CDR2 SASEGT. The CDR3 is made up of 13 amino acids. V was pared by 4 bases and J by 2 bases, with 2 bases of the junction left unmatched. The CDR3 sequence is CASSAGGTYEQYF. The CDR3 DNA reads as TGTGCCAGCAGTGCGGGAGGAACCTACGAGCAGTACTTC.

The chain joins TRBV29-1 to TRBJ2-6; D remains ambiguous. Trimming removed 2 bases at V and 0 bases at J, with 2 bases between. The CDR3 sequence is 13 residues long. Germline loops: CDR1 SQVTM, CDR2 ANQGSEA. The CDR3 region has the DNA TGCAGCGTTGAAATCTCTGGGGCCAACGTCCTGACTTTC. Translation: CSVEISGANVLTF.

The genes are TRBV2 and TRBJ1-3, with TRBD1 as a possible D gene (6 bases). Trimming took off 8 bases at V and 6 bases at J, with 14 bases between the two ends. The CDR3 is made up of 13 amino acids. CDR1 and CDR2 from the germline V gene are SNHLY and FYNNEI. The CDR3 here is CASGTLQTNTIYF. The CDR3 DNA reads as TGTGCCAGCGGGACACTTCAGACAAACACCATATATTTT.

In the case of this clone: Other DNA sequences in this specimen translate into the identical CDR3. The chain employs TRBV11-3 and TRBJ2-2; 9 nucleotides agree with TRBD1. The CDR3 runs 15 residues. J lost 2 bases, V lost 3 bases, and 1 base had no gene match. Germline CDR1 is SGHNT and CDR2 is YENEEA. The chain's CDR3 is CASSLGQGNTGELFF. DNA for the CDR3: TGTGCCAGCAGCTTGGGACAGGGAAACACCGGGGAGCTGTTTTTT.

This chain links TRBV6-1 with TRBJ2-5; D uncertain. In germline, CDR1 is MNHNS, CDR2 SASEGT. The CDR3 contains 13 residues. V lost 5 bases and J lost 1, with 8 bases in between. In DNA, the CDR3 is TGTGCCAGCAGTCCCTCCGGCCAAGAGACCCAGTACTTC. Translation: CASSPSGQETQYF.

The chain joins TRBV6-1 to TRBJ1-3; no firm D call. V dropped 5 bases and J dropped 0 bases, with 11 bases sitting between them. This CDR3 comprises 15 residues. Germline V gives CDR1 MNHNS, CDR2 SASEGT. CDR3 loop: CASSFDGNSGNTIYF. The CDR3 DNA reads TGTGCCAGCAGTTTTGACGGTAACTCTGGAAACACCATATATTTT.

The chain recombines TRBV4-3 with TRBJ2-3; no clear D gene. Trimming removed 2 bases from V and 4 bases from J, with 19 bases in between. CDR3 length equals 17 residues. The germline V gene has CDR1 LGHNA and CDR2 YSLEER. CDR3 DNA: TGCGCCAGCAGCCAACAAAAGACCAAGTGGTTGGCAGATACGCAGTATTTT. This translates into CASSQQKTKWLADTQYF.

This clone was recorded only once. CDR3 amino acids: CASSLRRISGANVLTF. CDR3 sequence (DNA): TGTGCCAGCAGCTTACGTCGGATCTCTGGGGCCAACGTCCTGACTTTC. V is TRBV7-2 and J is TRBJ2-6, with D unresolved. The CDR3 runs to 16 residues. Germline V CDR1 and CDR2: SGHTA, FQGNSA. V was cut by 2 bases and J by 0 bases, with 8 bases left in between.

The V gene is TRBV9, the J gene TRBJ2-7, with 8 bases that match TRBD2. CDR1 is SGDLS, CDR2 YYNGEE, per germline. The J segment lost 5 bases and the V segment lost 4 bases, leaving 5 bases of the junction unmatched. This CDR3 comprises 13 residues. The CDR3 DNA is TGTGCCAGCAGCCTAGCGGGCGGGGACGAGCAGTACTTC. Translating gives CASSLAGGDEQYF.

The chain combines TRBV18 with TRBJ1-2; a possible D gene is TRBD1 (5 bases). The germline V and J ends were trimmed by 4 bases and 3 bases, with 18 bases remaining between them. This CDR3 region has 16 residues. CDR1 and CDR2 (germline): KGHSH, LQKENI. In DNA form, the CDR3 reads TGTGCCAGCTCACAAGTCCTGCAGACAGAAGACTATGGCTACACCTTC. The encoded protein is CASSQVLQTEDYGYTF.

J is TRBJ1-1 and V is TRBV2; D is perhaps TRBD1 (5 bases). V was cut by 7 bases and J by 1 base, with 13 bases left in between. The CDR3 is 14 amino acids. Germline CDR1 is SNHLY and CDR2 is FYNNEI. The chain's CDR3 is CASNPTEWNTEAFF. CDR3 DNA: TGTGCCAGCAATCCGACAGAGTGGAACACTGAAGCTTTCTTT.

This clone has only one observation. The V gene is TRBV5-1, the J gene TRBJ2-7; 10 bases map to TRBD2. The junction had 6 bases not matched to a gene; V was cut back by 1 base and J by 5 bases. The CDR3 sequence is 15 residues long. Germline lookup yields CDR1 SGHRS and CDR2 YFSETQ. CDR3 sequence reads: CASSLRSSGSHEQYF. DNA of the CDR3: TGCGCCAGCAGCTTGAGGTCTAGCGGGAGCCACGAGCAGTACTTC.

V is TRBV5-8 and J is TRBJ2-3, with 9 bases fitting TRBD1. CDR1 SGHTS and CDR2 YDEGEE come from the germline V gene. The CDR3 length is 13 residues. J was trimmed by 6 bases and V by 9 bases; bases with no gene match: 8. The CDR3 nucleotides read TGTGCCACGTCCCGGGACAGGGAGGATACGCAGTATTTT. This sequence encodes CATSRDREDTQYF.

The V call is TRBV7-8, the J call TRBJ2-7; no clear D. The CDR3 loop spans 13 amino acids. Germline CDR1 reads SGHVS; CDR2 reads FQNEAQ. V was clipped by 3 bases and J by 0 bases, with 6 bases between them. The CDR3 sequence: CASSFRYSYEQYF. The CDR3 nucleotides are TGTGCCAGCAGCTTTAGATACTCCTACGAGCAGTACTTC.